This is a list of T cell receptor beta chains from one sample in a study of beta chain features in type 1 diabetes. Here immunoSEQ multiplex PCR was the method, and the copy in TCRdb shows in-frame clones only, minus some. The sample lists more than 300,000 clones; 8.5% to 10% were seen once. The sequenced sample was central memory CD4+ T cells from blood. The receptors were sampled from a man younger than 45 with type 1 diabetes. CDR3s include the opening cysteine and the closing phenylalanine or tryptophan. The order of the fields is CDR3 length, J gene, clone size, V gene, D gene, CDR3 protein, CDR3 DNA. D genes are given only for firm matches. Size is omitted from some rows. Given values are once, few, many or a class for expanded clones.

CDR3 length: 18; J gene: TRBJ2-7; clone size: .; V gene: TRBV21-1; D gene: .; CDR3 protein: CASSKANGRLAGGYEQYF; CDR3 DNA: TGTGCCAGCAGCAAAGCGAACGGTAGGCTAGCGGGAGGTTACGAGCAGTACTTC
CDR3 length: 13; J gene: TRBJ1-5; clone size: .; V gene: TRBV7-9; D gene: .; CDR3 protein: CASSLTSNQPQHF; CDR3 DNA: TGTGCCAGCAGCTTAACCAGCAATCAGCCCCAGCATTTT
CDR3 length: 15; J gene: TRBJ2-5; clone size: few; V gene: TRBV5-1; D gene: TRBD2; CDR3 protein: CASRLAGGGEETQYF; CDR3 DNA: TGCGCCAGCAGACTAGCGGGAGGCGGTGAGGAGACCCAGTACTTC
CDR3 length: 14; J gene: TRBJ2-3; clone size: .; V gene: TRBV5-4; D gene: .; CDR3 protein: CASSRGGGTDTQYF; CDR3 DNA: TGTGCCAGCAGCCGGGGAGGAGGAACAGATACGCAGTATTTT
CDR3 length: 12; J gene: TRBJ1-1; clone size: .; V gene: TRBV15; D gene: .; CDR3 protein: CATSRGKSEAFF; CDR3 DNA: TGTGCCACCAGCAGAGGAAAGAGTGAAGCTTTCTTT
CDR3 length: 14; J gene: TRBJ2-7; clone size: few; V gene: TRBV6-1; D gene: TRBD1; CDR3 protein: CASRTGQGGYEQYF; CDR3 DNA: TGTGCCAGCAGGACCGGACAGGGAGGCTACGAGCAGTACTTC
CDR3 length: 15; J gene: TRBJ1-3; clone size: .; V gene: TRBV18; D gene: TRBD1; CDR3 protein: CASSPQGASGNTIYF; CDR3 DNA: TGTGCCAGCTCACCACAGGGGGCGAGTGGAAACACCATATATTTT
CDR3 length: 14; J gene: TRBJ2-1; clone size: many; V gene: TRBV18; D gene: .; CDR3 protein: CASSPGLEGNEQFF; CDR3 DNA: TGTGCCAGCTCACCAGGCCTAGAAGGCAATGAGCAGTTCTTC
CDR3 length: 16; J gene: TRBJ1-5; clone size: .; V gene: TRBV7-9; D gene: .; CDR3 protein: CASSRTGAFSNQPQHF; CDR3 DNA: TGTGCCAGCAGCAGGACTGGTGCCTTTAGCAATCAGCCCCAGCATTTT
CDR3 length: 14; J gene: TRBJ2-1; clone size: .; V gene: TRBV5-1; D gene: TRBD2; CDR3 protein: CASEGLEGDNEQFF; CDR3 DNA: TGCGCCAGCGAGGGACTAGAAGGGGACAATGAGCAGTTCTTC
CDR3 length: 15; J gene: TRBJ1-4; clone size: few; V gene: TRBV18; D gene: TRBD1; CDR3 protein: CASSHGQGTLEKLFF; CDR3 DNA: TGTGCCAGCTCACACGGACAGGGGACCCTTGAAAAACTGTTTTTT
CDR3 length: 16; J gene: TRBJ2-7; clone size: .; V gene: TRBV7-2; D gene: .; CDR3 protein: CASSSGVKAENYEQYF; CDR3 DNA: TGTGCCAGCAGCTCCGGAGTGAAGGCCGAGAACTACGAGCAGTACTTC
CDR3 length: 18; J gene: TRBJ2-1; clone size: many; V gene: TRBV9; D gene: TRBD2; CDR3 protein: CASSVGLAGGPAYNEQFF; CDR3 DNA: TGTGCCAGCAGCGTAGGGCTAGCGGGAGGGCCTGCCTACAATGAGCAGTTCTTC
CDR3 length: 14; J gene: TRBJ2-7; clone size: .; V gene: TRBV28; D gene: .; CDR3 protein: CASSFSGTSNEQYF; CDR3 DNA: TGTGCCAGCAGTTTCTCCGGGACAAGCAACGAGCAGTACTTC
CDR3 length: 14; J gene: TRBJ2-2; clone size: .; V gene: TRBV18; D gene: .; CDR3 protein: CASSPEGWTGELFF; CDR3 DNA: TGTGCCAGCTCACCAGAGGGGTGGACCGGGGAGCTGTTTTTT
CDR3 length: 17; J gene: TRBJ1-4; clone size: many; V gene: TRBV14; D gene: .; CDR3 protein: CASSDDSFSSGDEKLFF; CDR3 DNA: TGTGCCAGCAGTGACGACAGCTTCTCGAGCGGGGATGAAAAACTGTTTTTT
CDR3 length: 19; J gene: TRBJ2-1; clone size: few; V gene: TRBV5-4; D gene: TRBD2; CDR3 protein: CASSLAYVTSGRAANEQFF; CDR3 DNA: TGTGCCAGCAGCTTGGCCTACGTTACTAGCGGGAGGGCCGCGAATGAGCAGTTCTTC
CDR3 length: 14; J gene: TRBJ2-7; clone size: few; V gene: TRBV6-5; D gene: .; CDR3 protein: CASSRRRTSYEQYF; CDR3 DNA: TGTGCCAGCAGCCGACGGCGGACTTCCTACGAGCAGTACTTC
CDR3 length: 16; J gene: TRBJ2-1; clone size: .; V gene: TRBV5-1; D gene: .; CDR3 protein: CASSLGYQGVYNEQFF; CDR3 DNA: TGCGCCAGCAGCTTGGGGTACCAGGGTGTCTACAATGAGCAGTTCTTC
CDR3 length: 16; J gene: TRBJ1-3; clone size: few; V gene: TRBV27; D gene: TRBD1; CDR3 protein: CASSLGQGVPGNTIYF; CDR3 DNA: TGTGCCAGCAGTTTAGGGCAGGGGGTCCCTGGAAACACCATATATTTT
CDR3 length: 14; J gene: TRBJ2-1; clone size: few; V gene: TRBV7-3; D gene: .; CDR3 protein: CASSPSGGYNEQFF; CDR3 DNA: TGTGCCAGCAGCCCGTCCGGGGGCTACAATGAGCAGTTCTTC
CDR3 length: 13; J gene: TRBJ1-2; clone size: many; V gene: TRBV29-1; D gene: TRBD1; CDR3 protein: CSVGQGAGYGYTF; CDR3 DNA: TGCAGCGTCGGACAGGGGGCTGGCTATGGCTACACCTTC
CDR3 length: 16; J gene: TRBJ2-1; clone size: few; V gene: TRBV9; D gene: .; CDR3 protein: CASSVEGGGVYNEQFF; CDR3 DNA: TGTGCCAGCAGCGTAGAGGGGGGAGGAGTGTACAATGAGCAGTTCTTC
CDR3 length: 13; J gene: TRBJ2-7; clone size: .; V gene: TRBV19; D gene: TRBD1; CDR3 protein: CASSRQGVYEQYF; CDR3 DNA: TGTGCCAGTAGTAGACAGGGGGTTTACGAGCAGTACTTC